The rows below give T cell receptor beta chains drawn from one sample of a study of cytomegalovirus exposure and HLA in healthy donors. TCRdb's table, derived via immunoSEQ multiplex PCR, lists solely in-frame clones and lacks some. The profile shows roughly 84,000 clones, 70% to 85% of them singletons. The sample consisted of PBMCs. The receptors shown here come from a human donor in good health. Each CDR3 is given without its conserved first and last residue. Some rows mark clone size as missing; the rest say once, few, many or name a class of expanded clone.

clone_size j_call v_call cdr3_aa
- TRBJ1-1 TRBV7-2 ASSQGQLPEAF
- TRBJ2-1 TRBV10-3 AISAKSGVSYNEQF
- TRBJ1-2 TRBV7-9 ASSLRGTQDYGYT
many TRBJ2-2 TRBV5-6 ASSLGGLVTGELF
- TRBJ2-1 TRBV27 ASTPLGSYNEQF
- TRBJ1-5 TRBV6-1 ASSDSAGARQPQH
- TRBJ1-1 TRBV6-6 ASSKQRGPVTEAF
- TRBJ2-3 TRBV10-3 AISELRADTQY
- TRBJ2-5 TRBV5-6 ASSWYRGEETQY
- TRBJ2-7 TRBV13 ASSLTDSYEQY
few TRBJ2-1 TRBV4-2 ASSQGPGGPYNEQF
- TRBJ1-4 TRBV7-8 ASSLDRGTNEKLF
few TRBJ1-2 TRBV27 ASSSQTGCGYT